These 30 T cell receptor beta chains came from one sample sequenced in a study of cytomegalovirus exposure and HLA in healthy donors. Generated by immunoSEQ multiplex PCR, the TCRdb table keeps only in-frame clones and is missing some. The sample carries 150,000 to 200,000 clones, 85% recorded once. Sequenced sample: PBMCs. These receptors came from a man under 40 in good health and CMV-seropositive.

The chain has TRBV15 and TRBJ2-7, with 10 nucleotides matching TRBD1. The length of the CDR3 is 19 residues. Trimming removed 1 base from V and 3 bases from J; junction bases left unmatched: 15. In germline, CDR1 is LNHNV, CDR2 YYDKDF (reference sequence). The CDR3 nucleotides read TGTGCCACCAGCAGAGTAGTGGTCAGGGGGACAGGGGCAGACTACGAGCAGTACTTC. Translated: CATSRVVVRGTGADYEQYF.

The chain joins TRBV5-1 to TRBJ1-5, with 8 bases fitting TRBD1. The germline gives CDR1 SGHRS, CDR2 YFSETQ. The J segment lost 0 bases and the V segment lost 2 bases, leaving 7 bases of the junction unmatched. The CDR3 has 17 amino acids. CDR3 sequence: CASSFLPGGLSNQPQHF. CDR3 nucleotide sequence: TGCGCCAGCAGCTTTCTCCCAGGGGGCCTTAGCAATCAGCCCCAGCATTTT. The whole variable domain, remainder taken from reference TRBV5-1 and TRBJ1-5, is KAGVTQTPRYLIKTRGQQVTLSCSPISGHRSVSWYQQTPGQGLQFLFEYFSETQRNKGNFPGRFSGRQFSNSRSEMNVSTLELGDSALYLCASSFLPGGLSNQPQHFGDGTRLSIL.

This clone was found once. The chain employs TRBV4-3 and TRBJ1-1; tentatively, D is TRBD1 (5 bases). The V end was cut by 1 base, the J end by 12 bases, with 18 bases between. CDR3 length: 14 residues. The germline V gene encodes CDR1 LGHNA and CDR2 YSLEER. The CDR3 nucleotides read TGCGCCAGCAGCCAAGTCTTGGGGGTCGGGAGAACTTTCTTT. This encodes CASSQVLGVGRTFF.

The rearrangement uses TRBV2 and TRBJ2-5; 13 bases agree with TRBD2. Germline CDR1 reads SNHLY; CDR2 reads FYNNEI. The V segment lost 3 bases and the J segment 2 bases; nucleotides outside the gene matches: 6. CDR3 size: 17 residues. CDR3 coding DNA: TGTGCCAGCAGTGATTTACTAGCGGGGGGGCGGCAAGAGACCCAGTACTTC. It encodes CASSDLLAGGRQETQYF.

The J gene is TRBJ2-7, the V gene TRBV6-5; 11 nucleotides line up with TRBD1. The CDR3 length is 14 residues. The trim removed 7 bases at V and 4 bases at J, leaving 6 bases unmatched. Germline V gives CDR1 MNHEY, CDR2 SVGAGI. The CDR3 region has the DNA TGTGCCAGCACCGACAGGGACAGGGGGTACGAGCAGTACTTC. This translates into CASTDRDRGYEQYF.

CDR3 in DNA: TGTGCCAGCTCACTAATGACAGGATCGAACACTGAAGCTTTCTTT. This encodes CASSLMTGSNTEAFF. V is TRBV18 and J is TRBJ1-1, with D possibly matching TRBD1 (6 bases). Germline V lookup: CDR1 KGHSH, CDR2 LQKENI. Trimming left V 4 bases short and J 1 base short, with 13 bases between. This CDR3 has 15 amino acids.

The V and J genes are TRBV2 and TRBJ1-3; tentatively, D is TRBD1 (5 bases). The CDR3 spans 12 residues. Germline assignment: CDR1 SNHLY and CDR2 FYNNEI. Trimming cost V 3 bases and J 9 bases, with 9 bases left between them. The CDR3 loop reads CASSEGRSTIYF. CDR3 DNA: TGTGCCAGCAGTGAGGGGCGAAGCACCATATATTTT.

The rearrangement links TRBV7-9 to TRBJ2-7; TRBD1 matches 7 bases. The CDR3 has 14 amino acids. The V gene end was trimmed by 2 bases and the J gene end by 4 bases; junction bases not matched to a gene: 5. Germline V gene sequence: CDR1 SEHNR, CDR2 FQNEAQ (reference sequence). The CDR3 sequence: CASSLSGTVYEQYF. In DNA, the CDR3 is TGTGCCAGCAGCTTATCCGGGACAGTTTACGAGCAGTACTTC.

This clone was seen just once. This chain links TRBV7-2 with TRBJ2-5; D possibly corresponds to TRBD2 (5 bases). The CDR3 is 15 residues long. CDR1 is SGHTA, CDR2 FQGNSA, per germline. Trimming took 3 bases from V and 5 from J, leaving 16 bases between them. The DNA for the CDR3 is TGTGCCAGCAGCTTGGCCCTAGCCCTAAGCGAGACCCAGTACTTC. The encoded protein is CASSLALALSETQYF.

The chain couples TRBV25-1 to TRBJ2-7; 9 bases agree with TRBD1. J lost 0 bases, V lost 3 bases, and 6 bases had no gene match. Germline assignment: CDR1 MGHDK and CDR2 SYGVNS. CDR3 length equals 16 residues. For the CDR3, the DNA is TGTGCCAGCAGTGACTCACCGGGACAGGGCTCCTACGAGCAGTACTTC. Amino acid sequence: CASSDSPGQGSYEQYF.

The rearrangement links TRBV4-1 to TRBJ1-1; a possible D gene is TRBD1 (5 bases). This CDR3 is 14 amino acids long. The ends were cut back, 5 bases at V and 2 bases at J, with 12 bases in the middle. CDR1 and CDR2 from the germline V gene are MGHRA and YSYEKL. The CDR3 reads CASSWGEINTEAFF. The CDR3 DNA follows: TGCGCCAGCAGCTGGGGGGAAATTAACACTGAAGCTTTCTTT.

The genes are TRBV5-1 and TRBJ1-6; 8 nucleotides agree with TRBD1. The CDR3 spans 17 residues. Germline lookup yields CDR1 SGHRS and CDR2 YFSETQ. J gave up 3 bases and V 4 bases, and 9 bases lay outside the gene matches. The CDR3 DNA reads TGCGCCAGCAGCCCCGGACAGGGAGGCATCTATAATTCACCCCTCCACTTT. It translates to CASSPGQGGIYNSPLHF.

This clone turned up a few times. The CDR3 loop reads CASSLDIGDGYTF. The CDR3 DNA sequence: TGCGCCAGCAGCTTGGATATCGGAGATGGCTACACCTTC. This sequence joins TRBV5-1 and TRBJ1-2, with D unresolved. Deletions cut 0 bases from V and 6 bases from J, with 9 bases between. Germline V lookup: CDR1 SGHRS, CDR2 YFSETQ. The CDR3 has 13 amino acids.

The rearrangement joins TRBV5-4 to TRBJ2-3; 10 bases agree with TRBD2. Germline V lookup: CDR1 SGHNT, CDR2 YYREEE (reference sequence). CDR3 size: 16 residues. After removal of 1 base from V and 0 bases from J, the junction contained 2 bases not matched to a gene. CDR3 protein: CASSLTSGVSTDTQYF. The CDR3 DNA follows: TGTGCCAGCAGCTTGACTAGCGGGGTTAGCACAGATACGCAGTATTTT. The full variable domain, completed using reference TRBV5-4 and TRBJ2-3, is ETGVTQSPTHLIKTRGQQVTLRCSSQSGHNTVSWYQQALGQGPQFIFQYYREEENGRGNFPPRFSGLQFPNYSSELNVNALELDDSALYLCASSLTSGVSTDTQYFGPGTRLTVL.

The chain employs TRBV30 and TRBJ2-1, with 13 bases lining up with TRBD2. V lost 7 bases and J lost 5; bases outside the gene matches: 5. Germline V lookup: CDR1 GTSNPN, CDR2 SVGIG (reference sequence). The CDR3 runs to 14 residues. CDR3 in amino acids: CAFRLAGGHNEQFF. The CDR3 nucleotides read TGTGCCTTTCGACTAGCGGGGGGCCACAATGAGCAGTTCTTC.

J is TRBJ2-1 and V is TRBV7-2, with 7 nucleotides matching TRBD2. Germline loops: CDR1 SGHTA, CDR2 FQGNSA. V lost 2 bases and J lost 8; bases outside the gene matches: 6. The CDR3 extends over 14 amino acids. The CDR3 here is CASSLRGGLDEQFF. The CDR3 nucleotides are TGTGCCAGCAGCTTACGGGGAGGGCTTGATGAGCAGTTCTTC.

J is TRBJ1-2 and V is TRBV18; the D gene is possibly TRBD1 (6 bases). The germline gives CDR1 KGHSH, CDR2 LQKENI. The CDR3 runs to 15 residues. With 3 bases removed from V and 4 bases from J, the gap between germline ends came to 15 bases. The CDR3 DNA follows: TGTGCCAGCTCACCGGTACAGGGAACAACCTATGGCTACACCTTC. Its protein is CASSPVQGTTYGYTF.

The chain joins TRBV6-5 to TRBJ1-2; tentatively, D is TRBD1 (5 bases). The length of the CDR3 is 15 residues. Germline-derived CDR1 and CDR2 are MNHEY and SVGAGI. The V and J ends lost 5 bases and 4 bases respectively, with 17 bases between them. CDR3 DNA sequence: TGTGCCAGCAGTCGGCTAGGCGGGGCGGTCTATGGCTACACCTTC. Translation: CASSRLGGAVYGYTF.

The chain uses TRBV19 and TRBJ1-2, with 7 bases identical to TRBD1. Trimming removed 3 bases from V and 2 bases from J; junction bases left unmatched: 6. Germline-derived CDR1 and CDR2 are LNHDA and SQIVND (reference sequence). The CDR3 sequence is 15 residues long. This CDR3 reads CASSISGGPNYGYTF. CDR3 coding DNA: TGTGCCAGTAGTATTTCAGGGGGGCCCAACTATGGCTACACCTTC.

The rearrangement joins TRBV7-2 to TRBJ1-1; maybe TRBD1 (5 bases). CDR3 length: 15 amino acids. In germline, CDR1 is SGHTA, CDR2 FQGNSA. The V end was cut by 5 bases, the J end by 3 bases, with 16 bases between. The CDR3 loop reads CASSPWEGRDTEAFF. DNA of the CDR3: TGTGCCAGCAGCCCCTGGGAGGGGAGGGACACTGAAGCTTTCTTT.

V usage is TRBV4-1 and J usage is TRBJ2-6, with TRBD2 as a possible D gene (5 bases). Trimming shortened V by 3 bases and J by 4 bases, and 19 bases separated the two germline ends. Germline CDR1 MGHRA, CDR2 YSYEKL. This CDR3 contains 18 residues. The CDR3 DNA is TGCGCCAGCAGCCATAGAGGGTATTTGGGATCCGGGGCCAACGTCCTGACTTTC. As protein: CASSHRGYLGSGANVLTF.

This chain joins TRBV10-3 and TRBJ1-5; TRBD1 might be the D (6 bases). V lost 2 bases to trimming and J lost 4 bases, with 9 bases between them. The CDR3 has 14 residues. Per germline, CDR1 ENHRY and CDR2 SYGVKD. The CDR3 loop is CAISEPTGNQPQHF. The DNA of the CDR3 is TGTGCCATCAGTGAGCCCACAGGGAATCAGCCCCAGCATTTT.

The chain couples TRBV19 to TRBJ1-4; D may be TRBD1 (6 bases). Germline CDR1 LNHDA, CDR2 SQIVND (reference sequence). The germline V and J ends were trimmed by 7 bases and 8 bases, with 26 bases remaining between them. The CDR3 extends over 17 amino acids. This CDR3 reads CASMAVRGGPKVEKLFF. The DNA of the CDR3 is TGTGCCAGTATGGCGGTCCGGGGGGGGCCAAAGGTGGAAAAACTGTTTTTT.

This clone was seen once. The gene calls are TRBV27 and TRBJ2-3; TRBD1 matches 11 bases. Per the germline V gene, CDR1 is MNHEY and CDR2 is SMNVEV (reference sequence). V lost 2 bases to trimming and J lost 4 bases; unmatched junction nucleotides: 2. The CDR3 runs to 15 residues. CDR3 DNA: TGTGCCAGCAGTTTACGGGACAGGGGGGCAGATACGCAGTATTTT. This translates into CASSLRDRGADTQYF.

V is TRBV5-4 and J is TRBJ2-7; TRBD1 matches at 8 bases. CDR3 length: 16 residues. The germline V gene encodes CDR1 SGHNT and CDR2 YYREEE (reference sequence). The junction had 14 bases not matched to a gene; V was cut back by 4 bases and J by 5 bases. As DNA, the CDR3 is TGTGCCAGCAGCGCCGGTGGTAGGGACAGGCAGGACGAGCAGTACTTC. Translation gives CASSAGGRDRQDEQYF. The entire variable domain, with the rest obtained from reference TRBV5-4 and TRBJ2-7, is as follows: ETGVTQSPTHLIKTRGQQVTLRCSSQSGHNTVSWYQQALGQGPQFIFQYYREEENGRGNFPPRFSGLQFPNYSSELNVNALELDDSALYLCASSAGGRDRQDEQYFGPGTRLTVT.

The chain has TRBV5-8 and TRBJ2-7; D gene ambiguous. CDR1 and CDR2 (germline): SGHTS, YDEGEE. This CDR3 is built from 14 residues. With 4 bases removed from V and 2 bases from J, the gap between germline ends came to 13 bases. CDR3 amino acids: CASSPTPTAYEQYF. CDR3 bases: TGTGCCAGCAGCCCAACCCCTACGGCCTACGAGCAGTACTTC.

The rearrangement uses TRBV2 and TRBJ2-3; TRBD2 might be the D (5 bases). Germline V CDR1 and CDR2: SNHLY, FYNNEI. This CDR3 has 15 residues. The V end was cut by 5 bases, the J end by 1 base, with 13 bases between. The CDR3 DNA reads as TGTGCCAGCAGTCCCGCCGGGGTTCGCACAGATACGCAGTATTTT. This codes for CASSPAGVRTDTQYF.

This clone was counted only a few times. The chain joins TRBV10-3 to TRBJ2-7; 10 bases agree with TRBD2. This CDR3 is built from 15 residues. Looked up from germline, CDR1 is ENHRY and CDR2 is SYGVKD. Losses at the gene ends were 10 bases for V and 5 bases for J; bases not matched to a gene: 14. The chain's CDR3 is CATSGRSGGSDEQYF. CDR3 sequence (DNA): TGTGCCACCTCGGGTCGTAGCGGGGGGTCTGACGAGCAGTACTTC.

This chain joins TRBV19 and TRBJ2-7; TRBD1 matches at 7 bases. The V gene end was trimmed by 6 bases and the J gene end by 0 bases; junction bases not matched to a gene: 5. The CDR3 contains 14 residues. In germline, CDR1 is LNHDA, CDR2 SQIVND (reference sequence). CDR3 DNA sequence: TGTGCCAGTAGCTTCACAGGGGCCTCCTACGAGCAGTACTTC. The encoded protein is CASSFTGASYEQYF.

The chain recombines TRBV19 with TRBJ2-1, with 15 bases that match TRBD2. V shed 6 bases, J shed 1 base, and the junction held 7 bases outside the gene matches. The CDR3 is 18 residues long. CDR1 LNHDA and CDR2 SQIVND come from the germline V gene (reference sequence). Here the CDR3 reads CASSFGLAGGWSYNEQFF. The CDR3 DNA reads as TGTGCCAGTAGCTTCGGACTAGCGGGGGGGTGGTCCTACAATGAGCAGTTCTTC.